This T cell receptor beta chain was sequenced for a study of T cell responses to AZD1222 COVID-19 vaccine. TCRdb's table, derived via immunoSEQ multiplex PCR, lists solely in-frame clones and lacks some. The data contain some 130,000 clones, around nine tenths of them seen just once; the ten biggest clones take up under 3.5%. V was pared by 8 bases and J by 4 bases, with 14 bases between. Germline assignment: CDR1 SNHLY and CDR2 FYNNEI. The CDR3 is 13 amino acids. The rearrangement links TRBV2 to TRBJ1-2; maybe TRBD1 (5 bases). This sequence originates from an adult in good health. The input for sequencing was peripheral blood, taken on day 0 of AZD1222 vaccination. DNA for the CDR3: TGTGCCAGCGGGGCAGGGCGCGCCTATGGCTACACCTTC. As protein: CASGAGRAYGYTF.